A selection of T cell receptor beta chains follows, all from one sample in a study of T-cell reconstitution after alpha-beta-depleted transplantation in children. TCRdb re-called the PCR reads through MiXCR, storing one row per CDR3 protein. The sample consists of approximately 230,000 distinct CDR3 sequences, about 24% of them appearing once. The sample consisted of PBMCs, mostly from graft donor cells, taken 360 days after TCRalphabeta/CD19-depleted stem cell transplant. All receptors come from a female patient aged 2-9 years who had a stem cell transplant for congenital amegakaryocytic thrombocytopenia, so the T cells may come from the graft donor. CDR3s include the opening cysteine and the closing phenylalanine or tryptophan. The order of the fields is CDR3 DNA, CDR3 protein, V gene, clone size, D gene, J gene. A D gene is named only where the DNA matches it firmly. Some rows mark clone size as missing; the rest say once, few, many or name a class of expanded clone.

TGTGCCAGCAGTACCGGGACTGAGACTAGCACAGATACGCAGTATTTT	CASSTGTETSTDTQYF	TRBV6-1	-	-	TRBJ2-3
TGCGCCAGCAGCCGGACGGGACAGCGGGAGACCCAGTACTTC	CASSRTGQRETQYF	TRBV4-1	-	TRBD1	TRBJ2-5
TGTGCCAGCTCACCATGGGCTAGCGGGATCTACGAGCAGTACTTC	CASSPWASGIYEQYF	TRBV18	-	TRBD2	TRBJ2-7
TGTGCCAGCAGCGGGACTAGCTGGAACACCGGGGAGCTGTTTTTT	CASSGTSWNTGELFF	TRBV3-1	few	TRBD2	TRBJ2-2
TGTGCCAGCAGTTACTCGTGGGCAGGCGAGCAGTACTTC	CASSYSWAGEQYF	TRBV6-5	-	-	TRBJ2-7
TGCAGTGCTAGCGGACTAGCGGGAGAGCGAGATACGCAGTATTTT	CSASGLAGERDTQYF	TRBV20-1	many	TRBD2	TRBJ2-3
TGCGCCAGCAGCTTGACGGGACTAGCGGGGGACGAGCAGTACTTC	CASSLTGLAGDEQYF	TRBV5-1	few	TRBD2	TRBJ2-7
TGTGCCAGCAGTGAAGTAGGGGGGCTACTCTACGAGCAGTACTTC	CASSEVGGLLYEQYF	TRBV2	few	-	TRBJ2-7
TGTGCCAGCAGCCCAGGGACTCCAATATACAATGAGCAGTTCTTC	CASSPGTPIYNEQFF	TRBV11-2	-	-	TRBJ2-1
TGTGCCAGCAGCCAACAGGGCTACAATGAGCAGTTCTTC	CASSQQGYNEQFF	TRBV14	-	-	TRBJ2-1
TGTGCCAGCAGTTCCGGGACAAGAGTCTACAATGAGCAGTTCTTC	CASSSGTRVYNEQFF	TRBV12-3/TRBV12-4	many	-	TRBJ2-1
TGTGCCAGCAGCTTAGCCTCCCGCTACGAGCAGTACTTC	CASSLASRYEQYF	TRBV7-2	-	-	TRBJ2-7
TGCAGCGTTGGAGCGCGTCCCGGGGCTCGAGACACTGAAGCTTTCTTT	CSVGARPGARDTEAFF	TRBV29-1	few	-	TRBJ1-1
TGTGCCAGCAGTTTAGGTGGCGCAGGGCTTACCTACGAGCAGTACTTC	CASSLGGAGLTYEQYF	TRBV27	many	-	TRBJ2-7
TGTGCCAGCAGTCCGCGAGGGGGTGCTAACTATGGCTACACCTTC	CASSPRGGANYGYTF	TRBV27	-	-	TRBJ1-2
TGTGCCATCAGTGAGTTGGCCAGGAACACCGGGGAGCTGTTTTTT	CAISELARNTGELFF	TRBV10-3	few	-	TRBJ2-2
TGCGCCAGCAGCCCGTACCTTCTATGGGGTTTCGATGGCTACACCTTC	CASSPYLLWGFDGYTF	TRBV4-3	many	-	TRBJ1-2
TGCGCCAGCAGCCTTCGAAGCGGGAGCACAGATACGCAGTATTTT	CASSLRSGSTDTQYF	TRBV4-1	few	-	TRBJ2-3
TGTGCCAGCAGCGTAGATCAGGCGGTGACCTACGAGCAGTACTTC	CASSVDQAVTYEQYF	TRBV9	-	-	TRBJ2-7
TGCAGTGCTAGAGGGGACAGGGCTACCAGTCAGTACTTC	CSARGDRATSQYF	TRBV20-1	-	TRBD1	TRBJ2-7
TGCAGTGCTGGGGGGGCTAGCGGGAGCACAGATACGCAGTATTTT	CSAGGASGSTDTQYF	TRBV20-1	-	TRBD2	TRBJ2-3
TGTGCCAGCAGCCCCCGAGGGAGGGATGAGGGGAAAGCTGAAGCTTTCTTT	CASSPRGRDEGKAEAFF	TRBV21-1	-	-	TRBJ1-1
TGTGCCAGCAGCCTCGGACCGGGACTAGATTCCCCAGATACGCAGTATTTT	CASSLGPGLDSPDTQYF	TRBV5-4	-	TRBD2	TRBJ2-3
TGCGCCAGCAGCCAAGAAGTTATGGGGACTGAGCAGTTCTTC	CASSQEVMGTEQFF	TRBV4-3	few	-	TRBJ2-1
TGTGCCAGCAGCCAAGCCTTTGAAAGGGCAGGGAGGTTTGTCCGCACAGATACGCAGTATTTT	CASSQAFERAGRFVRTDTQYF	TRBV14	-	-	TRBJ2-3
TGTGCCAGCAGCCATCGTTGGGACAATGAGCAGTTCTTC	CASSHRWDNEQFF	TRBV3-1	-	-	TRBJ2-1
TGTGCCAGCAGCCACGGAAGAATGAACACTGAAGCTTTCTTT	CASSHGRMNTEAFF	TRBV3-1	-	-	TRBJ1-1
TGTGCCAGCAGTTACTTCCCGGACAGCACCGGGGAGCTGTTTTTT	CASSYFPDSTGELFF	TRBV6-5	-	-	TRBJ2-2
TGTGCCAGCAGTCTAACTAGCGGGGGGGCCTATGAGCAGTTCTTC	CASSLTSGGAYEQFF	TRBV27	-	TRBD2	TRBJ2-1
TGTGCCAGCAGTGACTCAAAAAGGGGGGAGCTGTTTTTT	CASSDSKRGELFF	TRBV6-4	-	-	TRBJ2-2
TGCGCCAGCAGCCTGGCGGACAGGGGCACAGATACGCAGTATTTT	CASSLADRGTDTQYF	TRBV4-1	-	TRBD1	TRBJ2-3
TGTGCCAGCGGCCCAGAGGGCAGGACAACCTTC	CASGPEGRTTF	TRBV11-1	few	-	TRBJ1-2
TGCGCCAGCAGCCAATCTAGGGAAGAGACCCAGTACTTC	CASSQSREETQYF	TRBV4-1	-	-	TRBJ2-5
TGTGCTAGTGCCCCCCGGGCGGGGGGCATGGGTAGCAACAATGAGCAGTTCTTC	CASAPRAGGMGSNNEQFF	TRBV12-5	-	TRBD2	TRBJ2-1
TGTGCCAGCAGATCGACAGGGGACCGGTCACCCCTCCACTTT	CASRSTGDRSPLHF	TRBV12-3/TRBV12-4	many	TRBD1	TRBJ1-6
TGTGCCAGCAGTTTACTAACAGGGGTCTATGGCTACACCTTC	CASSLLTGVYGYTF	TRBV12-3/TRBV12-4	-	TRBD1	TRBJ1-2